The rows below give T cell receptor beta chains drawn from one sample of a study of T cell responses to AZD1222 COVID-19 vaccine. Data came from immunoSEQ multiplex PCR; TCRdb stores just in-frame clones and leaves some out. The table has fewer than 35,000 clones, about nine tenths seen once; the top ten hold under 50%. The material was peripheral blood, obtained on day 0 of AZD1222 vaccination. All receptors come from an adult in good health. Both conserved end residues are part of each CDR3. D genes are given only for firm matches. Only part of the rows carry a size: once, few, many, or a class if the clone is expanded.

clone size	V gene	D gene	J gene	CDR3 DNA	CDR3 protein
.	TRBV3-1/TRBV3-2	.	TRBJ1-2	TGTGCCAGCAGTGCGGACCCCAGAGGCTACACCTTC	CASSADPRGYTF
.	TRBV12-3/TRBV12-4	.	TRBJ2-5	TGTGCCAGCAGCACCGGGCCCCAGGTGACCCAGTACTTC	CASSTGPQVTQYF
.	TRBV29-1	.	TRBJ1-1	TGCAGCGTTGCGACGGGACCACAGACTGAAGCTTTCTTT	CSVATGPQTEAFF
.	TRBV6-2/TRBV6-3	.	TRBJ1-2	TGTGCCAGCAGTTCCGTGGCAGGAACGAGCTATGGCTACACCTTC	CASSSVAGTSYGYTF
.	TRBV6-5	.	TRBJ2-5	TGTGCCAGCAGCCCCGGGACATTCCAAGAGACCCAGTACTTC	CASSPGTFQETQYF
.	TRBV11-3	TRBD2	TRBJ2-2	TGTGCCAGCAGCTTAGTTCGGCGCGGGGGGGCCGGGGAGCTGTTTTTT	CASSLVRRGGAGELFF
.	TRBV4-1	.	TRBJ2-7	TGCGCCAGCAGCCATGTGGATAGCTCCTACGAGCAGTACTTC	CASSHVDSSYEQYF
.	TRBV12-5	TRBD1	TRBJ1-1	TGTGCTAGTGGTTTGGTACTAGGGGACAGAAACACTGAAGCTTTCTTT	CASGLVLGDRNTEAFF
.	TRBV6-5	.	TRBJ1-1	TGTGCCAGCAGTCACGGACAGACTAACACTGAAGCTTTCTTT	CASSHGQTNTEAFF
.	TRBV7-2	TRBD2	TRBJ2-1	TGTGCCAGCAGCTCGGGCGGTCCTAGCGGGGCTGAGCAGTTCTTC	CASSSGGPSGAEQFF
.	TRBV4-2	.	TRBJ1-5	TGTGCCAGCAGCCAAGATATGGGCCAGCCCCAGCATTTT	CASSQDMGQPQHF
.	TRBV5-6	TRBD1	TRBJ1-5	TGTGCCAGCAGCCAGGACAGGGGGCTCCCTCAGCCCCAGCATTTT	CASSQDRGLPQPQHF
.	TRBV3-1/TRBV3-2	TRBD2	TRBJ2-7	TGTGCCAGCAGCCAAGGGGCTAGCGGAGCTTACGAGCAGTACTTC	CASSQGASGAYEQYF
.	TRBV2	.	TRBJ1-1	TGTGCCAGAAGGCGGGGGCGGAACACTGAAGCTTTCTTT	CARRRGRNTEAFF
.	TRBV5-4	.	TRBJ2-2	TGTGCCAGCAGCTTGGAAACAGGGCGGAACACCGGGGAGCTGTTTTTT	CASSLETGRNTGELFF
.	TRBV15	.	TRBJ2-7	TGTGCCACCAGCAGAGGAGGGTACGAGCAGTACTTC	CATSRGGYEQYF
.	TRBV29-1	.	TRBJ1-2	TGCAGCGTTGAACCCCCAGGGCCGGATGGCTACACCTTC	CSVEPPGPDGYTF
.	TRBV5-8	TRBD2	TRBJ2-7	TGTGCCAGCAGCTACAGCGGGGGGGCCGCCTACGAGCAGTACTTC	CASSYSGGAAYEQYF
.	TRBV19	.	TRBJ1-5	TGTGCCAGTAGTATGATGGGGACAATCAATCAGCCCCAGCATTTT	CASSMMGTINQPQHF
.	TRBV4-2	.	TRBJ2-2	TGTGCCAGCAGCCCCTTGGGAGGGGGGGCCGGCACCGGGGAGCTGTTTTTT	CASSPLGGGAGTGELFF
few	TRBV6-5	TRBD1	TRBJ2-5	TGTGCCAGCAGTTACGACAGGGGCCAGACCCAGTACTTC	CASSYDRGQTQYF
.	TRBV6-5	.	TRBJ1-1	TGTGCCAGCAGTACCGGGACGGCGATAAACACTGAAGCTTTCTTT	CASSTGTAINTEAFF
.	TRBV6-5	.	TRBJ2-7	TGTGCCAGCAGTTATATCGGCGAGCAGTACTTC	CASSYIGEQYF
.	TRBV7-9	TRBD1	TRBJ1-4	TGTGCCAGCAGAACGACAGGGGACGGTGAAAAACTGTTTTTT	CASRTTGDGEKLFF
.	TRBV5-1	.	TRBJ2-1	TGCGCCAGCAGCTTGGATCAGGGGTCAGCCTACAATGAGCAGTTCTTC	CASSLDQGSAYNEQFF
.	TRBV5-1	.	TRBJ1-1	TGCGCCAGCAGCTTGGGGGGGGCGCGAAACACTGAAGCTTTCTTT	CASSLGGARNTEAFF
few	TRBV11-2	.	TRBJ2-3	TGTGCCAGCAGCTCCGCACAGCGGAGCACAGATACGCAGTATTTT	CASSSAQRSTDTQYF
.	TRBV7-8	.	TRBJ2-4	TGTGCCAGCAGCTCGCACCTCAGAGGTGGCATTCAGTACTTC	CASSSHLRGGIQYF
.	TRBV7-2	.	TRBJ1-3	TGTGCCAGCAGCTTAGGATTGGCCGGGGGAGGAAACACCATATATTTT	CASSLGLAGGGNTIYF
.	TRBV5-1	.	TRBJ2-7	TGCGCCAGCAGCCCCGGGACCAACGCCTACGAGCAGTACTTC	CASSPGTNAYEQYF
.	TRBV3-1/TRBV3-2	.	TRBJ1-3	TGTGCCAGCAGCCAAGGGGCAGGTCTACCCATCTCTGGAAACACCATATATTTT	CASSQGAGLPISGNTIYF
.	TRBV5-4	.	TRBJ2-1	TGTGCCAGCAGCTTGGGCGCAGGGGAACGGAATGAGCAGTTCTTC	CASSLGAGERNEQFF
.	TRBV7-2	TRBD2	TRBJ2-1	TGTGCCAGCAGCCAACTAGCGGGGACCGGGGATGAGCAGTTCTTC	CASSQLAGTGDEQFF
.	TRBV7-2	.	TRBJ2-5	TGTGCCAGCAGCCAGTGGGGGGCAGGGGGAGAGACCCAGTACTTC	CASSQWGAGGETQYF
.	TRBV14	.	TRBJ2-7	TGTGCCAGCAGCCAAGATCCAGGGGTTGACGAGCAGTACTTC	CASSQDPGVDEQYF
few	TRBV5-1	TRBD2	TRBJ2-7	TGCGCCAGCAGCTCCAGCGGGGGCAGCTCCTACGAGCAGTACTTC	CASSSSGGSSYEQYF
.	TRBV9	.	TRBJ2-7	TGTGCCAGCAGCGTAAATCCCACGCTAGGTGAGCAGTACTTC	CASSVNPTLGEQYF
.	TRBV21-1	.	TRBJ1-1	TGTGCCAGCAGCAATGCATTCCGAGCAGGGAAAAGGAAGAACACTGAAGCTTTCTTT	CASSNAFRAGKRKNTEAFF
.	TRBV5-1	.	TRBJ2-7	TGCGCCAGCAGCTTGAGTGGAAGCTCCTACGAGCAGTACTTC	CASSLSGSSYEQYF
.	TRBV9	.	TRBJ1-6	TGTGCCAGCAGCGTAGAGTTCCTTAATTCACCCCTCCACTTT	CASSVEFLNSPLHF
.	TRBV7-9	.	TRBJ2-7	TGTGCCAGCAGCCCTAGGGACCTGGTGGGGTACGAGCAGTACTTC	CASSPRDLVGYEQYF
once	TRBV27	.	TRBJ1-2	TGTGCCAGCAGTTTCCAGGTTGGGTATGGCTACACCTTC	CASSFQVGYGYTF
.	TRBV30	.	TRBJ1-5	TGTGCCTGGAGTCACGGCTCCCCGGGTAGCAATCAGCCCCAGCATTTT	CAWSHGSPGSNQPQHF
few	TRBV9	TRBD1	TRBJ2-3	TGTGCCAGCAGCGCAGGGGGTGGCCCAGATACGCAGTATTTT	CASSAGGGPDTQYF
once	TRBV19	.	TRBJ2-5	TGTGCCAGTAGTGGCTATTCAGAGACCCAGTACTTC	CASSGYSETQYF
.	TRBV29-1	TRBD1	TRBJ1-1	TGCAGCGTTGTTTTCTTGACAGGGGTGAACACTGAAGCTTTCTTT	CSVVFLTGVNTEAFF
.	TRBV10-3	TRBD1	TRBJ1-5	TGTGCCATCAGTGAGGACAGGGGGGGAAATCAGCCCCAGCATTTT	CAISEDRGGNQPQHF
.	TRBV14	.	TRBJ1-2	TGTGCCAGCAGTTTTGTAGGACAGCCGAACTATGGCTACACCTTC	CASSFVGQPNYGYTF
.	TRBV9	TRBD1	TRBJ1-1	TGTGCCAGCAGCCGGACAGGAATGAACACTGAAGCTTTCTTT	CASSRTGMNTEAFF
.	TRBV19	.	TRBJ1-2	TGTGCCAGTAGTTTCGGGGGAGGATTCTACACCTTC	CASSFGGGFYTF
.	TRBV19	.	TRBJ2-3	TGTGCCAGTAGTATAGGGGTTACAGATACGCAGTATTTT	CASSIGVTDTQYF
.	TRBV28	.	TRBJ2-5	TGTGCCAGCAGTCGTCAGCTACAAGAGACCCAGTACTTC	CASSRQLQETQYF
.	TRBV6-6	TRBD1	TRBJ1-2	TGTGCCAGCAGTTTAACAGGGGGCCGGGACTATGGCTACACCTTC	CASSLTGGRDYGYTF